This is a list of T cell receptor beta chains from one sample in a study of blood T cell repertoires in COVID-19. Only in-frame clones appear in the TCRdb table, and some are missing; sequencing was by immunoSEQ multiplex PCR. The sample includes about 73,000 clones, about 74% of them seen just once. Material: peripheral blood. The receptors were gathered from a man between 70 and 80 years old with COVID-19, enrolled during active disease. Both conserved end residues are trimmed from each CDR3. Size values are once, few and many counts, or a class for expanded clones, and some rows have none.

clone_size | j_call | v_call | cdr3_aa
. | TRBJ2-2 | TRBV6-5 | ASSYSRANTGELF
. | TRBJ1-6 | TRBV7-2 | ASSREGRSASPLH
few | TRBJ2-2 | TRBV28 | ASRLRYARNTGELF
. | TRBJ1-1 | TRBV5-1 | ASSSGQGSLNTEAF
. | TRBJ1-5 | TRBV19 | ASSIGGTVYSNQPQH
many | TRBJ2-7 | TRBV7-6 | ASSPKGRTTVYEQY
. | TRBJ2-5 | TRBV7-3 | ASSLLVRAGETQY
. | TRBJ1-2 | TRBV5-4 | ASSLAFRESSTNYGYT
. | TRBJ1-1 | TRBV5-6 | ASSSQTRGTGNTEAF
. | TRBJ1-5 | TRBV18 | ASSKAYGDQPQH
. | TRBJ2-4 | TRBV27 | ASTTELLIAKNIQY
. | TRBJ2-7 | TRBV18 | ASSPRDRATYEQY
. | TRBJ1-4 | TRBV19 | ASRPRGLEEKLF
. | TRBJ2-1 | TRBV5-1 | ASSLAPSADGEQF
few | TRBJ2-5 | TRBV11-3 | ASSRTNQETQY
. | TRBJ2-3 | TRBV15 | ATSREGAATDTQY
. | TRBJ2-1 | TRBV18 | ASSPGVGRGTNEQF
. | TRBJ2-3 | TRBV3-1/TRBV3-2 | ASSQPGLAGVGTDTQY
. | TRBJ1-4 | TRBV9 | ASSVDRGGGGEKLF
. | TRBJ2-7 | TRBV15 | ATSRWTGALSSYEQY
once | TRBJ1-2 | TRBV25-1 | ASRPQGPNGYT
. | TRBJ2-7 | TRBV28 | ASSWITQGLSYEQY
. | TRBJ1-3 | TRBV9 | ASSVVPGNSGNTIY
. | TRBJ1-2 | TRBV3-1/TRBV3-2 | ASSQGDSYGYT
few | TRBJ2-7 | TRBV20-1 | SASPPTRGYEQY
. | TRBJ2-1 | TRBV19 | ASSIGLAGGDEQF
. | TRBJ1-2 | TRBV4-2 | ASSQPGTGGYGYT
. | TRBJ2-2 | TRBV5-6 | ASSSQRAAGELF
. | TRBJ2-1 | TRBV14 | ASSQSLYNEQF
. | TRBJ1-6 | TRBV25-1 | ASTGIGMGSPLH
. | TRBJ2-7 | TRBV28 | ASRTPEGGGHYEQY
medium-sized | TRBJ2-7 | TRBV27 | ASSWTGGPYEQY
. | TRBJ1-2 | TRBV6-5 | ASSYSGTGRDGYT
. | TRBJ2-1 | TRBV5-1 | ASSLNSASGSNNEQF
. | TRBJ2-7 | TRBV11-2 | ASSLSSYNLEQY
. | TRBJ2-7 | TRBV5-8 | ASSLAGTGVGYEQY
. | TRBJ1-4 | TRBV7-2 | ASRRTGVNEKLF
. | TRBJ1-3 | TRBV5-1 | ASSLEVGGGNTIY
. | TRBJ1-3 | TRBV4-2 | ASSLAGAEPGNTIY
. | TRBJ2-1 | TRBV9 | ASSVVQANNEQF
. | TRBJ2-1 | TRBV19 | ASSTIAGGSYNEQF
few | TRBJ2-6 | TRBV19 | AIGEGAGANVLT
. | TRBJ1-2 | TRBV28 | ASGLAGAVGYT
. | TRBJ2-7 | TRBV9 | ASSVDRGQDEQY
once | TRBJ1-4 | TRBV4-3 | ASSQGRLNEKLF
. | TRBJ2-3 | TRBV28 | ASSLSSGRVNTQY
. | TRBJ2-2 | TRBV5-1 | ASSYGQPSLNTGELF
. | TRBJ2-7 | TRBV6-5 | ASSSPTGGWDEQY
few | TRBJ2-3 | TRBV18 | ASSPSFPTDTQY
. | TRBJ1-2 | TRBV7-2 | ASSRTENYGYT
. | TRBJ2-7 | TRBV19 | ASSISSNRGARGQGYEQY
few | TRBJ2-1 | TRBV19 | ASSINKGGPRNEQF
. | TRBJ2-2 | TRBV27 | ASSRGLAGGPSGELF
. | TRBJ2-7 | TRBV28 | ASSLRQGSYEQY
. | TRBJ1-2 | TRBV19 | ASSNSRQGGGYT
. | TRBJ1-2 | TRBV19 | ASHDRDRGANSGYT
. | TRBJ1-4 | TRBV6-5 | ASSPEQGIVEKLF